This is a list of T cell receptor beta chains from one sample in a study of Graves' ophthalmopathy and Graves' hyperthyroidism. MiXCR was run by TCRdb on the multiplex PCR reads, yielding one entry per CDR3 protein. The table includes hundreds of thousands of distinct CDR3 sequences, about 20% detected once. The sequencing sample was made of peripheral blood. All receptors come from a woman in her late teens or twenties with stable Graves' hyperthyroidism. Some clones in this sample may be carry-over from other donors' samples. The conserved cysteine and the conserved F or W are not part of the CDR3 here. A D gene is named only where the DNA matches it firmly. Size is omitted from some rows. Given values are once, few, many or a class for expanded clones.

clone size	V gene	D gene	CDR3 protein
NA	TRBV15	NA	ATSRDQGHSGTEAF
once	TRBV27	TRBD1	ASRNQGGLGQPQH
NA	TRBV27	NA	ASSLKGPRTEAF
many	TRBV5-1	NA	ASSPPTGDWAETQY
many	TRBV7-9	NA	ASSPQGENQPQH
NA	TRBV11-1	TRBD1	ASSPLLGGQNNYGYT
NA	TRBV7-9	TRBD1	ASSLTGTGVDEQY
many	TRBV6-1	NA	ASSPRRNQPQH
many	TRBV25-1	TRBD1	ASSDDRVASYEQY
many	TRBV20-1	NA	SARLSNGNSPLY
NA	TRBV7-2	TRBD1	ASSARQGSNTEAF
many	TRBV2	NA	ASSEGTVYGYT
many	TRBV20-1	TRBD1	AGGRTNTEAF
NA	TRBV3-1	NA	ASSQGAAGSNYGYT
NA	TRBV11-3	NA	ASNSQGGFYEQY
NA	TRBV6-2/TRBV6-3	NA	AISEHTRDGGMYYGYT